This entry lists 10 T cell receptor beta chains sequenced from one sample in a study of beta chain features in type 1 diabetes. Expressed TCRB transcripts got sequenced, as all isolated RNA was reverse transcribed. Measured with immunoSEQ multiplex PCR; TCRdb has only the in-frame clones, and not every one. The sample holds about 650,000 clones; approximately 13% are singletons and the top ten take over 0.1%. Their cognate antigens are unknown. General study results and limits: Significant though moderate, a shortening of TCRB CDR3s appeared in all four CD4+ subsets of Type 1 diabetes patients.

Sample: naive CD4+ T cells from blood. Receptors originate from a man aged 25 to 40 with type 1 diabetes.

The J gene is TRBJ1-1, the V gene TRBV7-2; D possibly corresponds to TRBD1 (6 bases). Germline V gives CDR1 SGHTA, CDR2 FQGNSA. With 5 bases removed from V and 2 bases from J, the gap between germline ends came to 12 bases. This CDR3 is 14 amino acids long. The DNA for the CDR3 is TGTGCCAGCAGCGGACAGATGACCAACACTGAAGCTTTCTTT. This gives the protein CASSGQMTNTEAFF.

The chain recombines TRBV10-3 with TRBJ2-2; 10 positions agree with TRBD2. Trimming cost V 4 bases and J 8 bases; bases outside gene matches: 10. CDR3 length equals 16 residues. Germline-derived CDR1 and CDR2 are ENHRY and SYGVKD. CDR3 amino acids: CAISGLAGVPMGELFF. CDR3 nucleotide sequence: TGTGCCATCAGTGGGCTAGCGGGGGTCCCCATGGGGGAGCTGTTTTTT.

Comment on this clone: The identical CDR3 is also encoded by other nucleotide sequences in the sample. The chain employs TRBV7-2 and TRBJ2-3, with 7 bases lining up with TRBD2. Unmatched junction bases numbered 3, after V lost 3 bases and J lost 0 bases. Germline V CDR1 and CDR2: SGHTA, FQGNSA. The CDR3 runs to 15 residues. The CDR3 spells CASSFPSGSTDTQYF. DNA of the CDR3: TGTGCCAGCAGCTTCCCTAGCGGTAGCACAGATACGCAGTATTTT.

Here the CDR3 reads CASTSRGGTSTDTQYF. The CDR3 DNA sequence: TGTGCCAGCACCAGTCGGGGCGGTACTAGCACAGATACGCAGTATTTT. The genes are TRBV25-1 and TRBJ2-3; tentatively, D is TRBD1 or TRBD2 (5 bases each). This CDR3 has 16 residues. CDR1 is MGHDK, CDR2 SYGVNS, per germline. Trimming shortened V by 7 bases and J by 0 bases, and 17 bases separated the two germline ends. Combining the CDR3 with reference TRBV25-1 and TRBJ2-3 gives the whole variable domain EADIYQTPRYLVIGTGKKITLECSQTMGHDKMYWYQQDPGMELHLIHYSYGVNSTEKGDLSSESTVSRIRTEHFPLTLESARPSHTSQYLCASTSRGGTSTDTQYFGPGTRLTVL.

In its sample, this clone was seen a few times. The V gene is TRBV9, the J gene TRBJ2-3; a weak D match, TRBD2 (5 bases). This CDR3 contains 17 residues. Germline assignment: CDR1 SGDLS and CDR2 YYNGEE. Trimming removed 3 bases from V and 4 bases from J, with 21 bases in between. The chain's CDR3 is CASSARSSSVIPDTQYF. The DNA of the CDR3 is TGTGCCAGCAGCGCCCGCTCCAGTAGCGTTATTCCAGATACGCAGTATTTT.

Only a few counts were recorded for this clone. The chain employs TRBV29-1 and TRBJ1-1, with 7 nucleotides matching TRBD1. The germline V gene has CDR1 SQVTM and CDR2 ANQGSEA. Trimming at V came to 5 bases and at J to 6 bases, leaving 9 bases not matched to a gene. The CDR3 loop spans 13 amino acids. This chain's CDR3 is CSVRQGGVAEAFF. The CDR3 nucleotides are TGCAGCGTTCGACAGGGAGGTGTGGCTGAAGCTTTCTTT.

The chain couples TRBV7-2 to TRBJ2-2, with TRBD1 matching 7 bases. Germline lookup yields CDR1 SGHTA and CDR2 FQGNSA. With V trimmed by 5 bases and J by 1 base, 4 bases remained unmatched. The CDR3 runs 15 residues. CDR3 loop: CASSPNRGNTGELFF. CDR3 nucleotides: TGTGCCAGCAGCCCCAACAGGGGGAACACCGGGGAGCTGTTTTTT.

The chain employs TRBV15 and TRBJ1-4; D unclear. Per germline, CDR1 LNHNV and CDR2 YYDKDF (reference sequence). Trimming removed 0 bases from V and 0 bases from J, with 8 bases in between. The CDR3 spans 16 residues. This CDR3 reads CATSRDRGATNEKLFF. The CDR3 coding sequence is TGTGCCACCAGCAGAGATCGTGGTGCAACTAATGAAAAACTGTTTTTT.

This sequence joins TRBV7-2 and TRBJ1-4; D is undetermined. Trimming stripped 2 bases from V and 8 bases from J, with 12 bases between. The CDR3 extends over 14 amino acids. Germline lookup yields CDR1 SGHTA and CDR2 FQGNSA. This CDR3 reads CASSLYQTAEKLFF. Written as DNA, the CDR3 is TGTGCCAGCAGCTTATATCAAACAGCAGAAAAACTGTTTTTT.

The table lists this clone with a few counts. This sequence joins TRBV7-9 and TRBJ2-3; TRBD1 aligns across 9 bases. The CDR3 has 11 residues. V was pared by 1 base and J by 15 bases, with 2 bases of the junction left unmatched. In germline, CDR1 is SEHNR, CDR2 FQNEAQ (reference sequence). CDR3 in DNA: TGTGCCAGCAGCTTAGACAGGGGGCATTATTTT. It is translated as CASSLDRGHYF.